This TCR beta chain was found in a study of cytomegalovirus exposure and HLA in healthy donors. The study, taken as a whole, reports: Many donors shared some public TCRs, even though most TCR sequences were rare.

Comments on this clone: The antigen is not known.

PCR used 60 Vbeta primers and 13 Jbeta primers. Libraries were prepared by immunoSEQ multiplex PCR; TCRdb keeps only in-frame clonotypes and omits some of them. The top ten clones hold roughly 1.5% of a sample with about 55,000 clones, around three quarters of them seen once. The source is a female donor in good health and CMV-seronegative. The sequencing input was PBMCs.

CDR3 nucleotides: TGTGCCAGCAGTTACCGGGGGGCCGGAACAGATACGCAGTATTTT. This encodes CASSYRGAGTDTQYF. The J gene is TRBJ2-3, the V gene TRBV9; weak D call: TRBD2 (7 bases). Germline V lookup: CDR1 SGDLS, CDR2 YYNGEE. The V end lost 5 bases, the J end lost 3 bases, and 16 bases lay between the germline ends. The CDR3 is made up of 15 amino acids.